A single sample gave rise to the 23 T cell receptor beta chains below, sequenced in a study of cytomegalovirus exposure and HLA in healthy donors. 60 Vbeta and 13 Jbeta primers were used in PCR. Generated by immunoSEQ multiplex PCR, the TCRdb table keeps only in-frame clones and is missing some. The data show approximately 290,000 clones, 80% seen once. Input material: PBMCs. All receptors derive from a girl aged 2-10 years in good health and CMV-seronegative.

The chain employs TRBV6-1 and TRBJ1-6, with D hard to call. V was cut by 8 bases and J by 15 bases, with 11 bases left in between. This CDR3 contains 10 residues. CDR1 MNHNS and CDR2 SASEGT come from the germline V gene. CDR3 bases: TGTGCCAGCGGCACGTTAAGCCTCCACTTT. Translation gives CASGTLSLHF.

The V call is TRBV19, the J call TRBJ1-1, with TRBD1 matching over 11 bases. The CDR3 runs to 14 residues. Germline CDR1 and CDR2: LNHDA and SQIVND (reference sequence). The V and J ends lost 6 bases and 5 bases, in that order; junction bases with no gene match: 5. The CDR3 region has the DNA TGTGCCAGTAGACGGACAGGGGGCGTTACTGAAGCTTTCTTT. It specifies CASRRTGGVTEAFF.

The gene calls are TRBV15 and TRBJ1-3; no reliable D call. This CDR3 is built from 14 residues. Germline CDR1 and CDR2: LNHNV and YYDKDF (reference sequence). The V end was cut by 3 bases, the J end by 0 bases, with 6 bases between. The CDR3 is CATSSQYSGNTIYF. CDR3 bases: TGTGCCACCAGCAGTCAGTACTCTGGAAACACCATATATTTT.

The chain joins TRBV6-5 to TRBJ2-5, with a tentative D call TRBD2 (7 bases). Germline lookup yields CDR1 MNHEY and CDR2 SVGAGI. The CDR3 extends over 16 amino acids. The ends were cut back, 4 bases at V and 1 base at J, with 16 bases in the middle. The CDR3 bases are TGTGCCAGCAGTTTTCGGGGGGCTAATTTCCAAGAGACCCAGTACTTC. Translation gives CASSFRGANFQETQYF.

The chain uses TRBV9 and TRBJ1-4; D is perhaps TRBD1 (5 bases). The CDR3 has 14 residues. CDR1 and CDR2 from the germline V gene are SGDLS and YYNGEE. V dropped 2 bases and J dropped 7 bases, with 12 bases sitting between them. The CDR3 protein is CASSVQGYGEKLFF. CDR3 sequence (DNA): TGTGCCAGCAGCGTCCAGGGTTACGGTGAAAAACTGTTTTTT.

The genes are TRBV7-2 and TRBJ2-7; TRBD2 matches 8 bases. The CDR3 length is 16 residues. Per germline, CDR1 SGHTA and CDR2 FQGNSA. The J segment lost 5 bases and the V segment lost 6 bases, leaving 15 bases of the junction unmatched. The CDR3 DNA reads TGTGCCAGCAGTCCGTTTGGACTAGCTTACTCAAACGAGCAGTACTTC. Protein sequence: CASSPFGLAYSNEQYF.

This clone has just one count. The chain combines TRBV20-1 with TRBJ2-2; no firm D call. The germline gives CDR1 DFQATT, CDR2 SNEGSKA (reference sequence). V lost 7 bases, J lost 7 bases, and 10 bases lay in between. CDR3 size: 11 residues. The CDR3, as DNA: TGCAGTGTTTTGATTAGCGGGGAGCTGTTTTTT. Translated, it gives CSVLISGELFF.

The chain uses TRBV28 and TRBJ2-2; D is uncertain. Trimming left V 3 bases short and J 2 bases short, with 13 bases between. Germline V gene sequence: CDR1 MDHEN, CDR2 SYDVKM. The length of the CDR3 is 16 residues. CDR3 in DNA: TGTGCCAGCAGTTTGGCAAGTTCTTACAACACCGGGGAGCTGTTTTTT. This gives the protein CASSLASSYNTGELFF.

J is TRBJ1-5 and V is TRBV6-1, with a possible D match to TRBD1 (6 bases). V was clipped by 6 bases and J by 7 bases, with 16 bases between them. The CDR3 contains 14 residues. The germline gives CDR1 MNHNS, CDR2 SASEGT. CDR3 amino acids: CASRVRGSRQPQHF. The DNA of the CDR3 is TGTGCCAGCAGGGTCAGGGGATCGCGACAGCCCCAGCATTTT.

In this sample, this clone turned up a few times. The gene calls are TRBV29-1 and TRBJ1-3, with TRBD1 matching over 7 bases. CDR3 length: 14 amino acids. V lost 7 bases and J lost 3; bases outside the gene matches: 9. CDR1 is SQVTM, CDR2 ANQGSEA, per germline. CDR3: CSAWDRDNGNTIYF. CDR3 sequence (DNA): TGCAGCGCCTGGGACAGAGACAATGGAAACACCATATATTTT.

The CDR3 spells CAWSYLGLAGFVDIQYF. CDR3 coding DNA: TGTGCCTGGTCCTACCTGGGACTAGCGGGATTTGTGGACATTCAGTACTTC. This sequence joins TRBV30 and TRBJ2-4, with TRBD2 matching over 13 bases. J gave up 8 bases and V 5 bases, and 15 bases lay outside the gene matches. The CDR3 loop spans 17 amino acids. Germline values: CDR1 GTSNPN, CDR2 SVGIG (reference sequence).

CDR3 loop: CASMVETYNEQFF. The CDR3 DNA reads TGTGCCAGCATGGTGGAGACTTACAATGAGCAGTTCTTC. The V and J genes are TRBV2 and TRBJ2-1, with D unresolved. CDR1 is SNHLY, CDR2 FYNNEI, per germline. There are 13 residues in the CDR3. The V end was cut by 7 bases, the J end by 4 bases, with 11 bases between.

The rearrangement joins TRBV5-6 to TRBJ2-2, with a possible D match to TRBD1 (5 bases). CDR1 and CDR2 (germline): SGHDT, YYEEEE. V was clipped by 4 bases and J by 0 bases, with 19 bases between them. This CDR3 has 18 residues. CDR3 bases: TGTGCCAGCAGCCCCCAACCGGGTCGGACAACGAACACCGGGGAGCTGTTTTTT. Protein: CASSPQPGRTTNTGELFF.

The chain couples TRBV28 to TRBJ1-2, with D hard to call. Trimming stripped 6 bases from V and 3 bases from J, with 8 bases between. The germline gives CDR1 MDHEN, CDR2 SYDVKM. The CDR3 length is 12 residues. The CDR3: CASRSPYYGYTF. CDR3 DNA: TGTGCCAGCAGGAGCCCATACTATGGCTACACCTTC.

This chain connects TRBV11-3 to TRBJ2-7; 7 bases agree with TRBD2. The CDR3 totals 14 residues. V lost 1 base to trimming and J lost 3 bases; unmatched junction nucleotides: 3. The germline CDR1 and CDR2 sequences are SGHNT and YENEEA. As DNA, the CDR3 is TGTGCCAGCAGCTTAGGCGGGGGTAGCTACGAGCAGTACTTC. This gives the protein CASSLGGGSYEQYF.

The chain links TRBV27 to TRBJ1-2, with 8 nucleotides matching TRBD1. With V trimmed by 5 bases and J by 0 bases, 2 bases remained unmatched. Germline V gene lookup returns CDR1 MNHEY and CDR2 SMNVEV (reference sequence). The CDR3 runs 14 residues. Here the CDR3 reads CASSPDRANYGYTF. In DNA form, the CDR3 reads TGTGCCAGCAGTCCGGACAGGGCTAACTATGGCTACACCTTC.

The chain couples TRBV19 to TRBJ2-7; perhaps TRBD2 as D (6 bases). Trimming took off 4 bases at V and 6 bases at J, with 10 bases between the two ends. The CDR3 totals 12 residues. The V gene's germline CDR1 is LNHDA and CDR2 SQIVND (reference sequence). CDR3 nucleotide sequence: TGTGCCAGTAGTAAAGTGGAGGGCGAGCAGTACTTC. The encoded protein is CASSKVEGEQYF.

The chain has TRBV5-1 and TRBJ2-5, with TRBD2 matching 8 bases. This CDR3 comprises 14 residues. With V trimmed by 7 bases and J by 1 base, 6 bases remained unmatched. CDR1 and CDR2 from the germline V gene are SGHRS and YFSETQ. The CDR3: CASSREGSQETQYF. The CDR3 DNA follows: TGCGCCAGCTCCCGGGAGGGGAGCCAAGAGACCCAGTACTTC.

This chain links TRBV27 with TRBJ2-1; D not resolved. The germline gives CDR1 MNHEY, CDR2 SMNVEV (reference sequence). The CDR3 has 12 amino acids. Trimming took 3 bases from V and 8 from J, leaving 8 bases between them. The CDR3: CASSFFYDEQFF. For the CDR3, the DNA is TGTGCCAGCAGTTTTTTTTATGATGAGCAGTTCTTC.

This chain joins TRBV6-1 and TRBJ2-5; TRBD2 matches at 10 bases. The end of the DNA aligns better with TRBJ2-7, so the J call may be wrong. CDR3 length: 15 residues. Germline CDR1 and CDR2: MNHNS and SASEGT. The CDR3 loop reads CASSEGSGGLYEQYF. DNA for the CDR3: TGTGCCAGCAGTGAAGGTAGCGGGGGGCTCTACGAGCAGTACTTC.

For the CDR3, the DNA is TGTGCCAGTATGACAGCCGGGACAGGGGATTACGAGCAGTACTTC. Its protein product is CASMTAGTGDYEQYF. The chain links TRBV28 to TRBJ2-7; 10 bases match TRBD1. CDR1 MDHEN and CDR2 SYDVKM come from the germline V gene. Trimming cost V 9 bases and J 4 bases; bases outside gene matches: 12. The CDR3 extends over 15 amino acids.

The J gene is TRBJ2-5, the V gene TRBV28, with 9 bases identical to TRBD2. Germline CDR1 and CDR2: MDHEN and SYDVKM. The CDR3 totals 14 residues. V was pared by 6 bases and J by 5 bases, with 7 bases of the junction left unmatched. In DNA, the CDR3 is TGTGCCAGCAGCCCAGCGGGAGGTGAGGAGACCCAGTACTTC. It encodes CASSPAGGEETQYF.

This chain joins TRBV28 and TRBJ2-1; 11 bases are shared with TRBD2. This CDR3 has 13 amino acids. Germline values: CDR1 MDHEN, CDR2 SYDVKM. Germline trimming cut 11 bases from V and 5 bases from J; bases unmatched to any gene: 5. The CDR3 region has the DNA TGTGCCTGCGTAGCGGGGGGGAACAATGAGCAGTTCTTC. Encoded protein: CACVAGGNNEQFF.